This T cell receptor (beta chain) was found in a study of response to subunit inactivated influenza vaccine. Broader study findings: That few new T cells are recruited by each seasonal influenza vaccination was the authors' suggestion.

This clonotype was counted a few times. Its antigen is unidentified. Germline assignment: CDR1 DFQATT and CDR2 SNEGSKA (reference sequence). J was trimmed by 0 bases and V by 6 bases; bases with no gene match: 13. The CDR3 runs to 17 residues. TCRdb reanalysed the RT-PCR reads using MiXCR and keeps one entry per CDR3 protein. The top ten hold 1.5% to 2% of the sample, which has roughly 520,000 distinct CDR3 sequences, approximately 24% seen once. This chain joins TRBV20-1 and TRBJ1-3; 8 bases fit TRBD1. The sequences come from CD4+ T cells sorted from PBMCs, collected 5 days after vaccination. The receptor was isolated from a man aged 50 to 59 who received an inactivated influenza vaccine. The CDR3 nucleotides read TGCAGTGCGTGGGACAGGTCCCTTACAGTCTCTGGAAACACCATATATTTT. The encoded protein is CSAWDRSLTVSGNTIYF.